The next 28 T cell receptor beta chains were all read from a single sample in a study of T cells in Graves' hyperthyroidism and ophthalmopathy (dated by TCRdb to about 2019). Preparation of the library involved multiplex PCR. TCRdb records Illumina HiSeq 2000 as the sequencer. Amplification of TCR beta CDR3 regions was carried out from RNA transcripts. For the first round of RT-PCR on the TCR CDR3, the HTBI primer set was used together with the Qiagen OneStep RT-PCR kit. TCRdb's own reprocessing of the public reads used fastp at Q25 and MiXCR and kept productive beta chains. Each record represents a unique CDR3 protein, reported with the most common genes and DNA among its rows. The sample table shows about 500,000 distinct CDR3 sequences, and around 14% are seen once. Together, the top ten hold around 17% of the sample. Sequenced material: blood. All receptors come from a woman under 30 with Graves' hyperthyroidism.

The table lists this clonotype with many counts. V usage is TRBV28 and J usage is TRBJ2-7, with 9 nucleotides matching TRBD2. The CDR3 runs 14 residues. Germline lookup yields CDR1 MDHEN and CDR2 SYDVKM. The V gene end was trimmed by 8 bases and the J gene end by 5 bases; junction bases not matched to a gene: 10. The CDR3 region is CASSLAGLPDEQYF. The CDR3 nucleotides are TGTGCCAGCTCACTAGCGGGCCTTCCGGACGAGCAGTACTTC.

This clonotype was observed at least ten times. This chain uses TRBV11-1 with TRBJ2-3; D not certain. The CDR3 length is 14 residues. Looked up from germline, CDR1 is SGHAT and CDR2 is FQDESV (reference sequence). Trimming took 3 bases from V and 5 from J, leaving 12 bases between them. CDR3 bases: TGTGCCAGCAGCTTTACCGATTTAGGAGATACGCAGTATTTT. Amino acid sequence: CASSFTDLGDTQYF.

This clonotype was observed at least ten times. This chain links TRBV18 with TRBJ2-3; unclear D gene. Trimming stripped 6 bases from V and 5 bases from J, with 12 bases between. This CDR3 has 13 amino acids. CDR1 is KGHSH and CDR2 is LQKENI in the germline V gene. This CDR3 reads CASSPDNRDTQYF. The DNA of the CDR3 is TGTGCCAGCTCCCCCGACAATAGAGATACGCAGTATTTT.

The rearrangement joins TRBV20-1 to TRBJ1-2, with D possibly being TRBD1 (5 bases). The CDR3 contains 16 residues. Germline V CDR1 and CDR2: DFQATT, SNEGSKA (reference sequence). V was pared by 4 bases and J by 1 base, with 19 bases between. CDR3 sequence: CSANPPPTGLNYGYTF. CDR3 DNA sequence: TGCAGTGCTAACCCCCCCCCAACAGGCCTTAACTATGGCTACACCTTC.

This clonotype has ten or more counts. This chain links TRBV7-3 with TRBJ2-1; D may be TRBD2 (6 bases). The CDR3 totals 14 residues. V lost 11 bases, J lost 0 bases, and 14 bases lay in between. CDR1 is SGHTA, CDR2 FQGTGA, per germline. CDR3 protein: CAGRRGPSYNEQFF. The CDR3 DNA sequence: TGTGCCGGGCGGCGGGGACCCTCCTACAATGAGCAGTTCTTC.

The genes are TRBV3-1 and TRBJ2-5; D is uncertain. The germline CDR1 and CDR2 sequences are LGHDT and YNNKEL (reference sequence). Trimming took 7 bases from V and 1 from J, leaving 16 bases between them. The CDR3 contains 15 residues. CDR3 sequence: CASNRNAGSQETQYF. The CDR3 region has the DNA TGTGCCAGCAACCGAAACGCCGGGTCCCAAGAGACCCAGTACTTC.

Many counts were recorded for this clonotype. V and J are TRBV12-3 or TRBV12-4 and TRBJ1-1, with D uncertain. Trimming took 7 bases from V and 4 from J, leaving 13 bases between them. The CDR3 spans 13 residues. The CDR3 DNA reads TGTGCCAGCATCTTGGACGGGTCCACTGAAGCTTTCTTT. As protein: CASILDGSTEAFF.

This chain connects TRBV25-1 to TRBJ2-3; TRBD1 matches at 10 bases. CDR3 length equals 17 residues. The V gene end was trimmed by 5 bases and the J gene end by 3 bases; junction bases not matched to a gene: 11. Germline V gene sequence: CDR1 MGHDK, CDR2 SYGVNS. The CDR3 reads CASSLEWTGGRTDTQYF. The CDR3 nucleotides read TGTGCCAGCAGTTTAGAGTGGACAGGGGGAAGGACAGATACGCAGTATTTT.

The sample holds many counts of this clonotype. The rearrangement links TRBV7-8 to TRBJ2-1; TRBD2 aligns across 8 bases. V dropped 1 base and J dropped 5; count of bases not matched to a gene: 10. The CDR3 covers 17 residues. CDR1 SGHVS and CDR2 FQNEAQ come from the germline V gene. The CDR3 sequence is CASSLGGLADKDNEQFF. The CDR3 DNA reads TGTGCCAGCAGCTTAGGAGGACTAGCAGACAAAGACAATGAGCAGTTCTTC.

Concerning this clonotype itself: Since a much larger clone is just one base distant, this may be a read error. The V gene is TRBV13, the J gene TRBJ2-1; 7 positions match TRBD2. The DNA end is more similar to TRBJ2-7, so the J call may be wrong. Germline loops: CDR1 PRHDT, CDR2 FYEKMQ (reference sequence). The CDR3 covers 16 residues. As DNA, the CDR3 is TGTGCCAGCAGCTTAGAAAGGCGGGAGAAATACAATGAGCAGTACTTC. It specifies CASSLERREKYNEQYF.

V usage is TRBV7-6 and J usage is TRBJ2-2, with 10 bases that match TRBD1. CDR1 is SGHVS, CDR2 FNYEAQ, per germline. The CDR3 totals 18 residues. V shed 2 bases and J 0 bases; nucleotides not matched to a gene: 6. The CDR3 region is CASSLRPGQGSNTGELFF. In nucleotides, the CDR3 is TGTGCCAGCAGCTTACGGCCGGGACAGGGGTCGAACACCGGGGAGCTGTTTTTT.

DNA of the CDR3: TGTGCCAGCAGCCTCCTCGGGGACTATGGCTACACCTTC. It codes for CASSLLGDYGYTF. The rearrangement uses TRBV9 and TRBJ1-2; D is unclear. V was trimmed by 4 bases and J by 3 bases, leaving 10 bases between them. The CDR3 runs to 13 residues. Looked up from germline, CDR1 is SGDLS and CDR2 is YYNGEE.

This clonotype was seen repeatedly, ten times or more. J is TRBJ1-1 and V is TRBV7-9; 7 nucleotides agree with TRBD1. Germline trimming cut 5 bases from V and 0 bases from J; bases unmatched to any gene: 6. The CDR3 has 15 residues. Germline assignment: CDR1 SEHNR and CDR2 FQNEAQ (reference sequence). The CDR3 nucleotides are TGTGCCAGCAGCCCAGACAGGGTTATGAACACTGAAGCTTTCTTT. Amino acids: CASSPDRVMNTEAFF.

The gene calls are TRBV9 and TRBJ2-1; 11 positions agree with TRBD2. Germline CDR1 SGDLS, CDR2 YYNGEE. The CDR3 has 13 amino acids. After removal of 0 bases from V and 15 bases from J, the junction contained 5 bases not matched to a gene. The CDR3 reads CASSVVSGRALFF. The CDR3 nucleotides are TGTGCCAGCAGCGTAGTTAGCGGGAGGGCCCTGTTCTTC.

This clonotype was observed many times. The rearrangement links TRBV11-1 to TRBJ2-1, with a possible D match to TRBD1 (6 bases). Germline V lookup: CDR1 SGHAT, CDR2 FQDESV (reference sequence). The CDR3 is made up of 15 amino acids. Trimming removed 4 bases at V and 6 bases at J, with 16 bases between. CDR3 sequence: CASSSQGWGFNEQFF. CDR3 sequence (DNA): TGTGCCAGCAGCTCACAGGGTTGGGGGTTCAATGAGCAGTTCTTC. Full variable domain (remainder filled in from reference TRBV11-1 and TRBJ2-1): EAEVAQSPRYKITEKSQAVAFWCDPISGHATLYWYRQILGQGPELLVQFQDESVVDDSQLPKDRFSAERLKGVDSTLKIQPAELGDSAMYLCASSSQGWGFNEQFFGPGTRLTVL.

The table lists this clonotype with a few counts. The V call is TRBV11-1, the J call TRBJ2-3; no clear D gene. The CDR3 loop spans 14 amino acids. V lost 0 bases, J lost 8 bases, and 12 bases lay in between. The germline CDR1 and CDR2 sequences are SGHAT and FQDESV (reference sequence). The CDR3 DNA reads TGTGCCAGCAGCTTAGCGGGCCTGGTGGGTACGCAGTATTTT. Its protein is CASSLAGLVGTQYF.

In its sample, this clonotype was seen a few times. The chain combines TRBV12-3 or TRBV12-4 with TRBJ1-1; D perhaps matches TRBD1 (5 bases). The CDR3 covers 13 residues. The V end lost 1 base, the J end lost 6 bases, and 9 bases lay between the germline ends. Here the CDR3 reads CASSLGGGAEAFF. The CDR3, as DNA: TGTGCCAGCAGTTTAGGCGGGGGGGCTGAAGCTTTCTTT.

This clonotype was counted many times. V gene TRBV20-1 combines with J gene TRBJ1-1, with TRBD1 matching 9 bases. Trimming removed 7 bases from V and 12 bases from J; junction bases left unmatched: 9. The CDR3 sequence is 11 residues long. Per the germline V gene, CDR1 is DFQATT and CDR2 is SNEGSKA (reference sequence). The CDR3, as DNA: TGCAGTGTCCGCGGACAGGGGACTTCTTTCTTT. It encodes CSVRGQGTSFF.

Of note for this clonotype: Compared with germline, one end of the junction differs, possibly owing to a read error. The CDR3 DNA follows: TGTGCCAGCAGCCAGAGGGGGGAGTTTCAGCCCCGGCATTTT. Its translation: CASSQRGEFQPRHF. The chain has TRBV6-1 and TRBJ1-5; D is perhaps TRBD1 (6 bases). Germline lookup yields CDR1 MNHNS and CDR2 SASEGT. This CDR3 region has 14 residues.

In its sample, this clonotype was seen a few times. The chain couples TRBV19 to TRBJ1-1, with a possible D match to TRBD1 (5 bases). This CDR3 region has 14 residues. The germline V gene has CDR1 LNHDA and CDR2 SQIVND (reference sequence). V was trimmed by 2 bases and J by 3 bases, leaving 10 bases between them. CDR3 amino acids: CASSIQGRYTEAFF. The DNA for the CDR3 is TGTGCCAGTAGTATACAGGGCCGCTACACTGAAGCTTTCTTT.

This clonotype was detected ten times or more. The gene calls are TRBV19 and TRBJ1-1, with a weak D call TRBD1 (5 bases). The V end lost 5 bases, the J end lost 3 bases, and 10 bases lay between the germline ends. CDR3 length equals 13 residues. In germline, CDR1 is LNHDA, CDR2 SQIVND (reference sequence). The CDR3 coding sequence is TGTGCCAGTAGTTCCTGGGGGGACACTGAAGCTTTCTTT. Its translation: CASSSWGDTEAFF.

This clonotype was recorded at least ten times. The chain uses TRBV7-2 and TRBJ2-3, with D perhaps TRBD1 (6 bases). With 4 bases removed from V and 0 bases from J, the gap between germline ends came to 8 bases. The length of the CDR3 is 14 residues. The germline CDR1 and CDR2 sequences are SGHTA and FQGNSA. The CDR3 DNA is TGTGCCAGCAGCTCTCAGGGGAGCACAGATACGCAGTATTTT. Its translation: CASSSQGSTDTQYF.

This clonotype was observed many times. This chain links TRBV20-1 with TRBJ2-5; D is ambiguous. The length of the CDR3 is 14 residues. The germline V and J ends were trimmed by 0 bases and 0 bases, with 8 bases remaining between them. Germline V gene lookup returns CDR1 DFQATT and CDR2 SNEGSKA (reference sequence). The CDR3 sequence: CSARDNWDQETQYF. CDR3 in DNA: TGCAGTGCTAGAGATAATTGGGACCAAGAGACCCAGTACTTC.

The chain combines TRBV4-1 with TRBJ1-1; TRBD1 agrees at 9 bases. CDR3 size: 17 residues. V dropped 8 bases and J dropped 4; count of bases not matched to a gene: 17. Germline V gives CDR1 MGHRA, CDR2 YSYEKL. CDR3 in DNA: TGCGCCAGCGCGACCCCCCGGGACAGGGAGGGTGGCACTGAAGCTTTCTTT. Its protein product is CASATPRDREGGTEAFF.

This clonotype has a count of ten or more. CDR3 DNA: TGTGCCAGTAGTTCCCGGGGTAACTATGGCTACACCTTC. This encodes CASSSRGNYGYTF. V and J are TRBV19 and TRBJ1-2; D remains unclear. Trimming cost V 5 bases and J 1 base, with 8 bases left between them. Germline values: CDR1 LNHDA, CDR2 SQIVND (reference sequence). This CDR3 contains 13 residues.

This clonotype was picked up many times. The rearrangement links TRBV5-1 to TRBJ2-6; the D is unclear. The CDR3 consists of 14 residues. With 5 bases removed from V and 4 bases from J, the gap between germline ends came to 10 bases. Germline values: CDR1 SGHRS, CDR2 YFSETQ. The CDR3 spells CASSPDGGANVLTF. CDR3 in DNA: TGCGCCAGCAGTCCCGATGGGGGGGCCAACGTCCTGACTTTC. The full variable domain, completed using reference TRBV5-1 and TRBJ2-6, is KAGVTQTPRYLIKTRGQQVTLSCSPISGHRSVSWYQQTPGQGLQFLFEYFSETQRNKGNFPGRFSGRQFSNSRSEMNVSTLELGDSALYLCASSPDGGANVLTFGAGSRLTVL.

In this sample, this clonotype turned up a few times. This sequence joins TRBV12-3 or TRBV12-4 and TRBJ2-1; TRBD2 aligns across 13 bases. This CDR3 comprises 19 residues. V shed 3 bases and J 4 bases; nucleotides not matched to a gene: 12. The CDR3 bases are TGTGCCAGCAGTTTTCAGGGACTAGCGGGACCGAGCCTTTACAATGAGCAGTTCTTC. Its translation is CASSFQGLAGPSLYNEQFF.

The chain links TRBV4-2 to TRBJ2-1; TRBD2 matches 8 bases. Trimming at V came to 0 bases and at J to 9 bases, leaving 7 bases not matched to a gene. The germline gives CDR1 LGHNA, CDR2 YNFKEQ. The CDR3 is 15 amino acids. The CDR3 loop reads CASSQDTSGRGEQFF. The DNA of the CDR3 is TGTGCCAGCAGCCAAGATACAAGCGGGAGAGGTGAGCAGTTCTTC.